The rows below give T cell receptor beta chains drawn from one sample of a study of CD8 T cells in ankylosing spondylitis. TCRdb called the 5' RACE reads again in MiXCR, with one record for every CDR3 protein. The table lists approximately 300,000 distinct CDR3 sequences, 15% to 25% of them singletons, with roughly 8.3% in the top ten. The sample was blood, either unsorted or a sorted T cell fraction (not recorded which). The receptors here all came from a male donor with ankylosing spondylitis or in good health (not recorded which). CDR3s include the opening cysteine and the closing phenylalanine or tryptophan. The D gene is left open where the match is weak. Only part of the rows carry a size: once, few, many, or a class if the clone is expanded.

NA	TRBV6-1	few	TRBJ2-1	CASSDNPGGNNEQFF	TGTGCCAGCAGTGACAATCCGGGGGGCAACAATGAGCAGTTCTTC
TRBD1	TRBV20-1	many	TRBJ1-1	CSADRGLGMNTEAFF	TGCAGTGCTGACAGGGGGCTGGGGATGAACACTGAAGCTTTCTTT
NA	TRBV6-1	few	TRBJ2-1	CASSDRKINNEQFF	TGTGCCAGCAGTGATCGGAAGATAAACAATGAGCAGTTCTTC
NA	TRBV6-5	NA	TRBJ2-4	CASSSQLAFKNIQYF	TGTGCCAGCAGTTCCCAACTAGCATTCAAAAACATTCAGTACTTC
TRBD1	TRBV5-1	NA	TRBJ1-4	CASSIGTAAVEKLFF	TGCGCCAGCAGCATCGGGACAGCGGCCGTAGAAAAACTGTTTTTT
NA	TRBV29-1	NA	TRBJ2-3	CSTSPGTDTQYF	TGCAGCACCTCCCCGGGGACAGATACGCAGTATTTT
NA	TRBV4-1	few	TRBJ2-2	CASSPNLLLRGGTGELFF	TGCGCCAGCAGCCCTAATTTGTTGTTGAGGGGTGGTACCGGGGAGCTGTTTTTT
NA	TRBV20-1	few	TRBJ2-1	CSAGDISSYNEQFF	TGCAGTGCTGGGGACATTAGCTCCTACAATGAGCAGTTCTTC
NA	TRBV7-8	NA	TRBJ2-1	CASSLGTGTQRSREQFF	TGTGCCAGCAGCTTGGGTACCGGGACACAGAGAAGTCGTGAGCAGTTCTTC
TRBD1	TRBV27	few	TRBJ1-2	CASSIHQGEGYTF	TGTGCCAGCAGTATCCATCAGGGGGAGGGCTACACCTTC
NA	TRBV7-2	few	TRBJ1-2	CASSLGGDYGYTF	TGTGCCAGCAGCTTAGGGGGGGACTATGGCTACACCTTC
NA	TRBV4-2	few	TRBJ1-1	CASSHKGYTEAFF	TGTGCCAGCAGCCATAAGGGCTACACTGAAGCTTTCTTT
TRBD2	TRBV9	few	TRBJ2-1	CASSPTLPSGLNEQFF	TGTGCCAGCAGCCCAACCCTGCCTAGCGGATTGAATGAGCAGTTCTTC
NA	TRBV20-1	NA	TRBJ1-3	CSASLAVSGNTIYF	TGCAGTGCTAGTTTGGCAGTCTCTGGAAACACCATATATTTT
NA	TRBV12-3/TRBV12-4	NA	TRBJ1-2	CASSSSWGSYGYTF	TGTGCCAGCAGTTCCTCCTGGGGAAGCTATGGCTACACCTTC
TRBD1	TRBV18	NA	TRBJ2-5	CASSPAGQGLTQYF	TGTGCCAGCTCACCGGCCGGACAGGGACTGACCCAGTACTTC
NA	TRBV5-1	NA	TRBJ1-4	CASSLDPFKTEKLFF	TGCGCCAGCAGCTTGGACCCTTTTAAGACCGAAAAACTGTTTTTT
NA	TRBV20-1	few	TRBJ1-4	CSARDRGRGGEKLFF	TGCAGTGCTAGAGATCGCGGCAGGGGAGGAGAAAAACTGTTTTTT
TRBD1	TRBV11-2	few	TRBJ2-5	CASHPWTGRLGETQYF	TGTGCCAGCCACCCCTGGACAGGGAGGTTAGGGGAGACCCAGTACTTC
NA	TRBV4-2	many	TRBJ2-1	CASSQGQGDPQFF	TGTGCCAGCAGCCAAGGTCAAGGGGACCCTCAGTTCTTC
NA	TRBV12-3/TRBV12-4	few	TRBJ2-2	CASTRRGGSTGELFF	TGTGCCAGCACCCGCAGGGGCGGAAGCACCGGGGAGCTGTTTTTT
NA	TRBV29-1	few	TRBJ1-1	CSVGNTGFEAFF	TGCAGCGTTGGGAATACAGGTTTTGAAGCTTTCTTT
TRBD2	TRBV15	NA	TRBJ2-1	CATSSGLAGGVYNEQFF	TGTGCCACCAGCTCGGGACTAGCGGGAGGGGTCTACAATGAGCAGTTCTTC
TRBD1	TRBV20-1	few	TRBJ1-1	CSALISGGGTEAFF	TGCAGTGCCCTTATTTCAGGGGGAGGCACTGAAGCTTTCTTT
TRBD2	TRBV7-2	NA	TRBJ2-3	CASSRLRGGPDTQYF	TGTGCCAGCAGTCGTCTTCGGGGGGGCCCAGATACGCAGTATTTT
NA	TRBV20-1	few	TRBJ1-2	CSAPRDGNNYGYTF	TGCAGTGCTCCCCGGGACGGAAATAACTATGGCTACACCTTC
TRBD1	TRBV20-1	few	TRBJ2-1	CSAWWGDRGSNEQFF	TGCAGTGCTTGGTGGGGGGACAGGGGTTCGAATGAGCAGTTCTTC
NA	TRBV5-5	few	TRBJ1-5	CASSLFGPEVNQPQHF	TGTGCCAGCAGCTTATTTGGACCCGAAGTCAATCAGCCCCAGCATTTT
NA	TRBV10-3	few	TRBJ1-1	CAISAVTANTEAFF	TGTGCCATCAGTGCGGTGACAGCGAACACTGAAGCTTTCTTT
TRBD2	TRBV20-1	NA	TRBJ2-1	CSASRLAGVNNEQFF	TGCAGTGCAAGTCGGCTAGCGGGAGTTAACAATGAGCAGTTCTTC
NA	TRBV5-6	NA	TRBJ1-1	CASSLQLIGGTEAFF	TGTGCCAGCAGCTTGCAGCTCATTGGTGGCACTGAAGCTTTCTTT
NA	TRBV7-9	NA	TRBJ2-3	CASSSPAGDRVADTQYF	TGTGCCAGCAGCTCCCCAGCGGGGGACAGGGTGGCAGATACGCAGTATTTT
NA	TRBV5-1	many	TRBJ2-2	CASSLSLVSTGELFF	TGCGCCAGCAGCTTGTCGCTAGTTTCTACCGGGGAGCTGTTTTTT
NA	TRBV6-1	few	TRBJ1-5	CASSEEIGQRGQPQHF	TGTGCCAGCAGTGAAGAAATAGGGCAAAGGGGTCAGCCCCAGCATTTT
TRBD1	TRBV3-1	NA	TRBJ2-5	CASSQDRQGAETQYF	TGTGCCAGCAGCCAAGATCGCCAGGGGGCCGAGACCCAGTACTTC
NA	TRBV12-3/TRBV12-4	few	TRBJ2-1	CASRSVDEQFF	TGTGCCAGCAGATCGGTCGATGAGCAGTTCTTC
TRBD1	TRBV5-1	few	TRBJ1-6	CASSGTGTGMDSPLHF	TGCGCCAGCAGCGGAACCGGGACAGGGATGGATTCACCCCTCCACTTT